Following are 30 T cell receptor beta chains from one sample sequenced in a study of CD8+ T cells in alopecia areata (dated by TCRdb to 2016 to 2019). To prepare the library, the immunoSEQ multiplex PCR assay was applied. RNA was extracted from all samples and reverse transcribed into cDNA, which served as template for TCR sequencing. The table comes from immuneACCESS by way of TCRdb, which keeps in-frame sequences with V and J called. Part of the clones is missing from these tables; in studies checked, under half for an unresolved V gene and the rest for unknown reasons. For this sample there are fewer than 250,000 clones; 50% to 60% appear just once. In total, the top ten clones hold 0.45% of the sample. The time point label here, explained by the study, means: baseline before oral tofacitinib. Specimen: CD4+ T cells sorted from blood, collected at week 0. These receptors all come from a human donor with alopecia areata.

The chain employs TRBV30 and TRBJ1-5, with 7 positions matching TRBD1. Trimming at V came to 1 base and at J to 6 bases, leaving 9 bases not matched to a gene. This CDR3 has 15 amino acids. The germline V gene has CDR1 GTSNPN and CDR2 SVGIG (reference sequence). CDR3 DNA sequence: TGTGCCTGGAGTGAAGGGGGCAAATACACTCAGCCCCAGCATTTT. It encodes CAWSEGGKYTQPQHF.

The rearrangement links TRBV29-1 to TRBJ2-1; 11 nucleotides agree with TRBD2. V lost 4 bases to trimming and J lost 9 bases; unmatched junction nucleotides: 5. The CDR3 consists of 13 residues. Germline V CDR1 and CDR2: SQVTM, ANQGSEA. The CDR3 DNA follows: TGCAGCGTTGTGTTTCTAGCGGGAGGTGAGCAGTTCTTC. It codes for CSVVFLAGGEQFF.

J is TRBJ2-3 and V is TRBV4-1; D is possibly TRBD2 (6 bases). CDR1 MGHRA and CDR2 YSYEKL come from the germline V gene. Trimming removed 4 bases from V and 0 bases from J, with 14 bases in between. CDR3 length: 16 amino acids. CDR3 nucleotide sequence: TGCGCCAGCAGCCTCCGACTAGGGCAAAGCACAGATACGCAGTATTTT. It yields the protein CASSLRLGQSTDTQYF.

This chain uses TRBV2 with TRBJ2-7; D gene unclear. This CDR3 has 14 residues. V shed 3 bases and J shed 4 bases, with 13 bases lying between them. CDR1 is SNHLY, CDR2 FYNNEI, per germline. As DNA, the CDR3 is TGTGCCAGCAGTGAGGACGGCCTATCTTACGAGCAGTACTTC. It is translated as CASSEDGLSYEQYF. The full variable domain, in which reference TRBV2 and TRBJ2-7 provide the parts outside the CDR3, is EPEVTQTPSHQVTQMGQEVILRCVPISNHLYFYWYRQILGQKVEFLVSFYNNEISEKSEIFDDQFSVERPDGSNFTLKIRSTKLEDSAMYFCASSEDGLSYEQYFGPGTRLTVT.

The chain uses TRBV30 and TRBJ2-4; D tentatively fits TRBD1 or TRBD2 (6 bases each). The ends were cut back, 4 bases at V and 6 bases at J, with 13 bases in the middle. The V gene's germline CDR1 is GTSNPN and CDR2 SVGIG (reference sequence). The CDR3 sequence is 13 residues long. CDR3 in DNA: TGTGCCTGGAAGGATTGGGGGGCAAACATTCAGTACTTC. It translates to CAWKDWGANIQYF.

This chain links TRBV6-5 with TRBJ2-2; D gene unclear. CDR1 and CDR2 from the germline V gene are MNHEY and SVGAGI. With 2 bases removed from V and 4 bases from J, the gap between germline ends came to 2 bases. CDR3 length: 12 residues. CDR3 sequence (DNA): TGTGCCAGCAGTTACCTCACCGGGGAGCTGTTTTTT. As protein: CASSYLTGELFF.

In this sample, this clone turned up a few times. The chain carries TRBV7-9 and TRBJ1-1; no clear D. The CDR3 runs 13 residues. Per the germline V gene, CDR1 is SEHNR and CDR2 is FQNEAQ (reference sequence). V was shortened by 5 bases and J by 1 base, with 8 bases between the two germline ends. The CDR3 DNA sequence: TGTGCCAGCAGCATAACGGGGAACACTGAAGCTTTCTTT. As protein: CASSITGNTEAFF. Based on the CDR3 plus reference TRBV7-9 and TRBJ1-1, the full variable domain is DTGVSQNPRHKITKRGQNVTFRCDPISEHNRLYWYRQTLGQGPEFLTYFQNEAQLEKSRLLSDRFSAERPKGSFSTLEIQRTEQGDSAMYLCASSITGNTEAFFGQGTRLTVV.

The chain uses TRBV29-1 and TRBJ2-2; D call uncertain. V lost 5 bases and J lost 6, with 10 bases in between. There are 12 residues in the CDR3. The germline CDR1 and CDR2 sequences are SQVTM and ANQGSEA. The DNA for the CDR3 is TGCAGCGTTTTTGATGGGCCCGGGGAGCTGTTTTTT. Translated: CSVFDGPGELFF.

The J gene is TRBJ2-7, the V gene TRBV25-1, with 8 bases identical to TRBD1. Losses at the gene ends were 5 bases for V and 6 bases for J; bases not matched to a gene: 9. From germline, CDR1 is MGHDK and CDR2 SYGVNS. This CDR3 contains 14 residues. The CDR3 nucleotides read TGTGCCAGCAGTCCGGACAGGGATGAGGGCGAGCAGTACTTC. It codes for CASSPDRDEGEQYF.

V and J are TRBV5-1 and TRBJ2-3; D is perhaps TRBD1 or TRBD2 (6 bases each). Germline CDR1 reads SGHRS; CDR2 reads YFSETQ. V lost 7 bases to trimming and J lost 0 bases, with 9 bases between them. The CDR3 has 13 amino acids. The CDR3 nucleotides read TGCGCCAGCGGGGGGCCGAGCACAGATACGCAGTATTTT. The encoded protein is CASGGPSTDTQYF.

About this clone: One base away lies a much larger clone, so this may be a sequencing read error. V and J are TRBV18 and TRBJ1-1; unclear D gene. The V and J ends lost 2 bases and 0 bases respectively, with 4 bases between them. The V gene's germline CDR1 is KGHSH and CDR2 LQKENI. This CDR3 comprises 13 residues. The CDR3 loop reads CASSPGVNTEAFF. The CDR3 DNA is TGTGCCAGCTCACCAGGGGTGAACACTGAAGCTTTCTTT.

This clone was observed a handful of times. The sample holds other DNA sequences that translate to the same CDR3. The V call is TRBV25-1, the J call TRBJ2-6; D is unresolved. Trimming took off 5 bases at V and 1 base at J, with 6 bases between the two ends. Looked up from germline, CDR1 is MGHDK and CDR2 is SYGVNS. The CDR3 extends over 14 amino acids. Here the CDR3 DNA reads TGTGCCAGCAGTAAAGGGTCTGGGGCCAACGTCCTGACTTTC. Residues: CASSKGSGANVLTF.

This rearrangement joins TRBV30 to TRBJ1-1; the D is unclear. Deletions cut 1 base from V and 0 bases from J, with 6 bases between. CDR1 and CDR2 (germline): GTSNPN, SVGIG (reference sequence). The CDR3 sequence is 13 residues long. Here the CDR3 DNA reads TGTGCCTGGAGTGGAAACATGAACACTGAAGCTTTCTTT. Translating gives CAWSGNMNTEAFF.

The CDR3 DNA follows: TGTGCCAGCACCAAAGATCCGAGGCTCCCAGATACGCAGTATTTT. Protein: CASTKDPRLPDTQYF. The chain employs TRBV27 and TRBJ2-3; no definite D call. Trimming stripped 7 bases from V and 4 bases from J, with 18 bases between. The germline V gene encodes CDR1 MNHEY and CDR2 SMNVEV (reference sequence). This CDR3 spans 15 amino acids.

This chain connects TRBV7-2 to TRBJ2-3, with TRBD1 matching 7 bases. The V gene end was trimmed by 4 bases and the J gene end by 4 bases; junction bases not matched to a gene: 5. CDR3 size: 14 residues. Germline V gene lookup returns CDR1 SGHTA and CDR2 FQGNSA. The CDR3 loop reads CASSSYRGPDTQYF. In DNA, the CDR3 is TGTGCCAGCAGCTCCTACAGGGGACCAGATACGCAGTATTTT.

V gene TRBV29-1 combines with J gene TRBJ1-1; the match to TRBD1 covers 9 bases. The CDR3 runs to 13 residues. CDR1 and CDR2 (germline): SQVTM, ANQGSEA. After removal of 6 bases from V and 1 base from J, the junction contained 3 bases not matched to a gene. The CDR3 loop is CSVKDRGNTEAFF. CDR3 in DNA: TGCAGCGTCAAGGACAGGGGGAACACTGAAGCTTTCTTT.

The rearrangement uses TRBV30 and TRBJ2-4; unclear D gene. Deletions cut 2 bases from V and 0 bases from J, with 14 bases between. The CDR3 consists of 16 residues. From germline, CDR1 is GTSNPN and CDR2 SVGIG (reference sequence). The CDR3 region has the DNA TGTGCCTGGAGTAGAAATCTTCCTCTAGCCAAAAACATTCAGTACTTC. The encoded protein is CAWSRNLPLAKNIQYF.

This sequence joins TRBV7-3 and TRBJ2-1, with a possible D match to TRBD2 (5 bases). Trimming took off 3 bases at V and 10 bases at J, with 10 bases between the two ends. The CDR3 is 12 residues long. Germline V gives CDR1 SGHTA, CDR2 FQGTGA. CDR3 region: CASSFGTGEQFF. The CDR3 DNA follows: TGTGCCAGCAGCTTTGGTACGGGAGAGCAGTTCTTC.

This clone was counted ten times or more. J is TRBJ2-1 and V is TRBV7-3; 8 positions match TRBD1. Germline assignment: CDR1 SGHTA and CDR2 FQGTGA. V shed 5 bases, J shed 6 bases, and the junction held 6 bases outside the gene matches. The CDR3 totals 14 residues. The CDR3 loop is CASSTGQGPNEQFF. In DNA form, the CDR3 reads TGTGCCAGCAGCACCGGACAGGGACCCAATGAGCAGTTCTTC.

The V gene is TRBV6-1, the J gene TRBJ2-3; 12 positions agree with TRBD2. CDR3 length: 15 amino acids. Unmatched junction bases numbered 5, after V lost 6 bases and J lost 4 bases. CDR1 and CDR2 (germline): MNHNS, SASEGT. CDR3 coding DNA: TGTGCCAGCAGCCGGACTAGCGGGATCCCAGATACGCAGTATTTT. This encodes CASSRTSGIPDTQYF.

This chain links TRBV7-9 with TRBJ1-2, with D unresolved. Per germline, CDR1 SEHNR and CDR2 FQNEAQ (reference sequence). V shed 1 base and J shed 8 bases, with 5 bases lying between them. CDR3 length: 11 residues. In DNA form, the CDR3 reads TGTGCCAGCAGCTTAGTAGGAGGCTACACCTTC. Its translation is CASSLVGGYTF.

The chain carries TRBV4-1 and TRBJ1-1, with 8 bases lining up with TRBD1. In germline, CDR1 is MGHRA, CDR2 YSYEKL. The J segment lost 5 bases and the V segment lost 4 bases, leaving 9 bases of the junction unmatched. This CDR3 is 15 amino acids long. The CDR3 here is CASSRVTGGNTEAFF. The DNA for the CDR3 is TGCGCCAGCAGCCGAGTCACAGGGGGAAATACTGAAGCTTTCTTT.

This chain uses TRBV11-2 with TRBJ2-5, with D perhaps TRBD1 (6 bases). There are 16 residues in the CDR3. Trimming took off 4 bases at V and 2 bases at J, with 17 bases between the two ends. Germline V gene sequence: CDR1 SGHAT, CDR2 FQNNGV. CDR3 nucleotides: TGTGCCAGCAGCTCACTTACAGGGATTAGGCAAGAGACCCAGTACTTC. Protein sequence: CASSSLTGIRQETQYF.

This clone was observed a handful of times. CDR3 DNA: TGTGCCAGCAGTTTAGGACTAGCGGGAGTTTGGCAGTTCTTC. The encoded protein is CASSLGLAGVWQFF. The genes are TRBV6-6 and TRBJ2-1, with 13 bases matching TRBD2. This CDR3 contains 14 residues. Germline trimming cut 4 bases from V and 12 bases from J; bases unmatched to any gene: 6. CDR1 and CDR2 from the germline V gene are MNHNY and SVGAGI (reference sequence).

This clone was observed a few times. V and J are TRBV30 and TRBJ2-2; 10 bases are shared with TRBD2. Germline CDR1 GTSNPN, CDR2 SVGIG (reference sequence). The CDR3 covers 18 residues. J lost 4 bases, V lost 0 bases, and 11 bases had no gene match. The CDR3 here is CAWSVRLAGSVTTGELFF. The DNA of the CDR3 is TGTGCCTGGAGTGTTCGACTAGCGGGCTCCGTGACCACCGGGGAGCTGTTTTTT.

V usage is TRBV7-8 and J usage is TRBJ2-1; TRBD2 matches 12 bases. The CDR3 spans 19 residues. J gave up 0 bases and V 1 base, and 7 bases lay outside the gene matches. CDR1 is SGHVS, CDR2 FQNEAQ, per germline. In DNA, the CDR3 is TGTGCCAGCAGCTTAGACGGGACTAGCGGGCGAAGCTCCTACAATGAGCAGTTCTTC. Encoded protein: CASSLDGTSGRSSYNEQFF.

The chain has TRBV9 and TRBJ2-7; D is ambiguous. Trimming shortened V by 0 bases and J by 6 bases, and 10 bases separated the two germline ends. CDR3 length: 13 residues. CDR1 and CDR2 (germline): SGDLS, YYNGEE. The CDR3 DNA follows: TGTGCCAGCAGCGTAGTTCAATGGGGCGAGCAGTACTTC. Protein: CASSVVQWGEQYF.

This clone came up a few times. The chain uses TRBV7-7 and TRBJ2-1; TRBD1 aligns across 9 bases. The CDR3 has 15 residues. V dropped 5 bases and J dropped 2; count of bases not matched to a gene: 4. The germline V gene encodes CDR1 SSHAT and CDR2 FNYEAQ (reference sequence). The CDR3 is CASSKGQGTYNEQFF. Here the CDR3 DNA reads TGTGCCAGCAGCAAGGGACAGGGTACCTACAATGAGCAGTTCTTC.

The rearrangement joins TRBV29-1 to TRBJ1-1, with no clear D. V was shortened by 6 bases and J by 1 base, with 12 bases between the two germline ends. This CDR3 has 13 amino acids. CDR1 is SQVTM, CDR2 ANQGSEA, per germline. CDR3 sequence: CSVRPGRNTEAFF. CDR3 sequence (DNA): TGCAGCGTAAGACCCGGCCGGAACACTGAAGCTTTCTTT.

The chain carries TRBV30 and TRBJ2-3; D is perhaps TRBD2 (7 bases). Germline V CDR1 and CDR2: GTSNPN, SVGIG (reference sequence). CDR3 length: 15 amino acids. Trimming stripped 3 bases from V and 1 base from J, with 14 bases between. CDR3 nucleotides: TGTGCCTGGAGCGGGGGGCAGGGACGCACAGATACGCAGTATTTT. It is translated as CAWSGGQGRTDTQYF.